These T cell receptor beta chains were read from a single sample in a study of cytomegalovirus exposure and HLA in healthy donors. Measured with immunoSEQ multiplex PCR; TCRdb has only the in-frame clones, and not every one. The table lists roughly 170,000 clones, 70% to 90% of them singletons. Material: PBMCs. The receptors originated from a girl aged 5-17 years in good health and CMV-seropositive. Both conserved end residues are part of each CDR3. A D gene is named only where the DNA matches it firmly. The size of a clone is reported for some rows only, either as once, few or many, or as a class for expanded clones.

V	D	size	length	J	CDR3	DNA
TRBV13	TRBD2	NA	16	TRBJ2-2	CASSLGTSGSTGELFF	TGTGCCAGCAGCTTAGGGACTAGCGGGAGCACCGGGGAGCTGTTTTTT
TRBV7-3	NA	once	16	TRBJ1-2	CASSPTGYQGFYGYTF	TGTGCCAGCAGCCCGACAGGTTATCAGGGGTTCTATGGCTACACCTTC
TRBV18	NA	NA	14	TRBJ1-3	CASGRGIGGNTIYF	TGTGCCAGCGGTCGCGGGATTGGAGGCAACACCATATATTTT
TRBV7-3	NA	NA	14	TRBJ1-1	CASSSRVGNTEAFF	TGTGCCAGCAGCTCCAGGGTCGGGAACACTGAAGCTTTCTTT
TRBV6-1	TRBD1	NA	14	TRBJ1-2	CASSIRTGVYGYTF	TGTGCCAGCAGTATACGGACAGGGGTGTATGGCTACACCTTC
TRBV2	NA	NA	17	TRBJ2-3	CASSGDRRRGVQDTQYF	TGTGCCAGCAGTGGGGACAGAAGGCGGGGGGTACAAGATACGCAGTATTTT
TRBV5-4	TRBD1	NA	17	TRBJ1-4	CASSPGRGRATNEKLFF	TGTGCCAGCAGCCCGGGTAGGGGGCGCGCAACTAATGAAAAACTGTTTTTT
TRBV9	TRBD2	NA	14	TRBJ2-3	CASSERGGTDTQYF	TGTGCCAGCAGCGAGCGGGGTGGCACAGATACGCAGTATTTT
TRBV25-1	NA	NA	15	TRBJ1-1	CASSKESGGNTEAFF	TGTGCCAGCAGTAAAGAGTCCGGGGGGAACACTGAAGCTTTCTTT
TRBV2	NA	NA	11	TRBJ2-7	CASSQDSLQYF	TGTGCCAGCAGTCAGGACAGCCTACAGTACTTC
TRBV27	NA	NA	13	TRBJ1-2	CASSLGVGYGYTF	TGTGCCAGCAGCCTAGGGGTGGGCTATGGCTACACCTTC